This T cell receptor beta chain is drawn from a study of cytomegalovirus exposure and HLA in healthy donors. V lost 0 bases and J lost 1, with 20 bases in between. CDR1 is LNHDA, CDR2 SQIVND, per germline (reference sequence). The CDR3 sequence is 19 residues long. Use of 60 Vbeta and 13 Jbeta primers characterized the PCR. Data came from immunoSEQ multiplex PCR; TCRdb stores just in-frame clones and leaves some out. Of some 130,000 clones listed, 60% to 80% were seen once; the top ten hold roughly 2%. The chain couples TRBV19 to TRBJ2-3; D is unresolved. Source material: PBMCs. The sequence was obtained from a young man in good health and CMV-seronegative. CDR3 sequence (DNA): TGTGCCAGTAGTATAGACCCCAGTGGAATCGGGTTGTGCACAGATACGCAGTATTTT. It is translated as CASSIDPSGIGLCTDTQYF.